This T cell receptor beta chain was identified during a study of immune heterogeneity within non-small cell lung tumors. Study context: Of the tumors, several were squamous cell, about ten non-squamous, and 1 not otherwise specified.

Multiplex PCR (32 V and 13 J primers) was used to amplify the TCR beta CDR3. TCRdb called the multiplex PCR reads again in MiXCR, with one record for every CDR3 protein. This repertoire shows under 13,000 distinct CDR3 sequences, 15% to 25% found once; its top ten account for around 3.6%. Bulk tumor genomic DNA (around 600 ng per sample) served as template. Biopsy collection occurred during surgery, with several far-apart biopsies per primary tumor. Curative surgery was undertaken by patients, who had untreated, newly diagnosed non-small cell lung cancer. By sample share, this clonotype is medium-sized (0.01 to 0.1%). Its specificity is unknown. There are 13 residues in the CDR3. V gave up 3 bases and J gave up 4 bases, with 12 bases separating them. The germline V gene has CDR1 GTSNPN and CDR2 SVGIG (reference sequence). Study-wide points: For local T-cell clonality, the correlation with local tumor mutational burden was moderate but significant (R roughly 0.34).

The TCR originated in a man in his fifties or sixties with non-small cell lung cancer. The chain recombines TRBV30 with TRBJ1-2; possibly TRBD1 for D (6 bases). Input material: lung tumor tissue. The CDR3: CAWREQGSYGYTF. The CDR3, as DNA: TGTGCCTGGAGAGAACAGGGCAGCTATGGCTACACCTTC.